One T cell receptor (beta chain) is described in this entry. This entry is derived from a study of blood T cell repertoires in COVID-19. Study as a whole: Samples came from the United States, Italy and Spain, spanning acute and convalescent COVID-19. PBMCs, B-cell-depleted T cells, or T cells provided the cDNA or gDNA that made up the material.

V was cut by 2 bases and J by 8 bases, with 9 bases left in between. Germline CDR1 reads LNHDA; CDR2 reads SQIVND (reference sequence). The CDR3 runs 12 residues. In the source study's methods: Cell counts per sample came from amplifying reference gene primers. Some clones are missing from TCRdb's copy, which holds only in-frame ones; the method was immunoSEQ multiplex PCR. The D gene and trimming were derived from the DNA, and the V and J assignments and clone size from that table. The top ten clones hold 9.4% of a sample with roughly 300,000 clones, roughly 90% of them seen once. The sequence was obtained from a man between 18 and 35 years old with active or convalescent COVID-19. The chain is built from TRBV19 and TRBJ1-1; no clear D. Sequencing was done on a sample of peripheral blood. CDR3 amino acids: CASSITGGEAFF. The DNA of the CDR3 is TGTGCCAGTAGTATAACGGGCGGGGAAGCTTTCTTT.